A single sample gave rise to the 9 T cell receptor beta chains below, sequenced in a study of Ad26.COV2.S vaccination and SARS-CoV-2 variants. Only in-frame clones appear in the TCRdb table, and some are missing; sequencing was by immunoSEQ multiplex PCR. Of 350,000 to 500,000 clones in the sample, 80% to 95% are singletons; the top ten hold more than 10%. As to treatment: about 20 received Ad26.COV2.S at low or high dose, single or two shots; roughly 5 received placebo; per-sample allocation not given. It was on day 63 after the first vaccine or placebo injection that samples were taken. Material: peripheral blood, obtained in a trial of Ad26.COV2.S vaccine versus placebo. These TCRs come from a person aged 18-60 years who received the Ad26.COV2.S COVID-19 vaccine or a placebo.

About this clone itself: Other nucleotide sequences from this sample produce the same CDR3. The rearrangement links TRBV7-2 to TRBJ1-6; D unresolved. This CDR3 has 16 amino acids. The germline gives CDR1 SGHTA, CDR2 FQGNSA. V was pared by 1 base and J by 0 bases, with 7 bases between. Written as DNA, the CDR3 is TGTGCCAGCAGCTTAGAGTGGGGCTCCTATAATTCACCCCTCCACTTT. Protein sequence: CASSLEWGSYNSPLHF.

The J gene is TRBJ1-5, the V gene TRBV18; D perhaps matches TRBD1 (6 bases). The CDR3 has 15 amino acids. Germline-derived CDR1 and CDR2 are KGHSH and LQKENI. Trimming shortened V by 6 bases and J by 3 bases, and 15 bases separated the two germline ends. Here the CDR3 DNA reads TGTGCCAGCTCTCCCCCGGGGGGCTCCAATCAGCCCCAGCATTTT. This sequence encodes CASSPPGGSNQPQHF.

This clone was observed once. V gene TRBV24-1 combines with J gene TRBJ1-5; 7 bases line up with TRBD1. The CDR3 sequence is 13 residues long. V dropped 7 bases and J dropped 1; count of bases not matched to a gene: 0. Germline lookup yields CDR1 KGHDR and CDR2 SFDVKD. The CDR3 bases are TGTGCCACCAGAGGGGGCAGCAATCAGCCCCAGCATTTT. It specifies CATRGGSNQPQHF.

V and J are TRBV5-1 and TRBJ2-3, with 8 bases identical to TRBD2. V shed 4 bases and J 0 bases; nucleotides not matched to a gene: 4. Germline V gene sequence: CDR1 SGHRS, CDR2 YFSETQ. The CDR3 has 15 amino acids. This chain's CDR3 is CASSGSGRSTDTQYF. CDR3 DNA: TGCGCCAGCAGCGGAAGCGGGAGAAGCACAGATACGCAGTATTTT.

The J gene is TRBJ1-4, the V gene TRBV28; TRBD1 might be the D (5 bases). This CDR3 spans 14 amino acids. V lost 7 bases, J lost 0 bases, and 9 bases lay in between. Germline assignment: CDR1 MDHEN and CDR2 SYDVKM. CDR3 nucleotides: TGTGCCAGCAAGGGGTCCGCAACTAATGAAAAACTGTTTTTT. Encoded protein: CASKGSATNEKLFF. Filled out from reference TRBV28 and TRBJ1-4, the complete variable domain reads DVKVTQSSRYLVKRTGEKVFLECVQDMDHENMFWYRQDPGLGLRLIYFSYDVKMKEKGDIPEGYSVSREKKERFSLILESASTNQTSMYLCASKGSATNEKLFFGSGTQLSVL.

The gene calls are TRBV4-1 and TRBJ2-1; 9 nucleotides line up with TRBD2. CDR1 and CDR2 from the germline V gene are MGHRA and YSYEKL. This CDR3 has 18 amino acids. The V segment lost 6 bases and the J segment 0 bases; nucleotides outside the gene matches: 12. CDR3 bases: TGCGCCAGCAGACGACTAGCGGTCAACCTTCGCTCCTACAATGAGCAGTTCTTC. Protein product: CASRRLAVNLRSYNEQFF.

The chain recombines TRBV24-1 with TRBJ1-1; D gene uncertain. Trimming stripped 4 bases from V and 1 base from J, with 12 bases between. This CDR3 comprises 15 residues. Germline V gene lookup returns CDR1 KGHDR and CDR2 SFDVKD. CDR3 nucleotides: TGTGCCACCAGTGACGCAGGCGCCTCGAACACTGAAGCTTTCTTT. Its protein product is CATSDAGASNTEAFF.

The rearrangement links TRBV11-2 to TRBJ2-2; 8 positions match TRBD1. The CDR3 is made up of 15 amino acids. Per the germline V gene, CDR1 is SGHAT and CDR2 is FQNNGV. Germline trimming cut 5 bases from V and 4 bases from J; bases unmatched to any gene: 6. The CDR3 spells CASSRGQETTGELFF. CDR3 sequence (DNA): TGTGCCAGCAGCCGGGGACAGGAAACCACCGGGGAGCTGTTTTTT.

Only one count was recorded for this clone. The V gene is TRBV6-5, the J gene TRBJ1-1; unclear D gene. Germline V lookup: CDR1 MNHEY, CDR2 SVGAGI. V lost 7 bases to trimming and J lost 0 bases, with 12 bases between them. The CDR3 spans 14 residues. In DNA, the CDR3 is TGTGCCAGCACCCCCGGCGGGATGAACACTGAAGCTTTCTTT. Translating gives CASTPGGMNTEAFF.